Listed below are T cell receptor beta chains from one sample, sequenced in a study of blood T cells in healthy people across ages. TCRdb recomputed calls from the 5' RACE reads with MiXCR, one row per CDR3 protein. Among approximately 1.5 million distinct CDR3 sequences listed, approximately 32% were seen once. Sequenced input: blood. The receptors derive from a woman aged 25 to 39 in good health. Both conserved end residues are part of each CDR3. A D gene is named only where the DNA matches it firmly. Rows give clone size only sometimes, using once, few, many, or a class for an expanded clone.

>TRBV6-5|TRBJ1-2|NA|NA|16
CASSYGTGRDLYGYTF
>TRBV18|TRBJ1-5|NA|NA|15
CASSSRGRDNQPQHF
>TRBV4-1|TRBJ1-2|TRBD1|few|14
CASSQVEGAGGYTF
>TRBV7-9|TRBJ2-7|TRBD2|NA|14
CASGSGGNLNEQYF
>TRBV9|TRBJ2-1|TRBD2|NA|14
CASSVGAGGHEQFF
>TRBV18|TRBJ1-5|TRBD1|many|13
CASSRDRDQPQHF
>TRBV9|TRBJ2-3|TRBD1|NA|16
CASSGRQGSGADTQYF
>TRBV2|TRBJ2-4|NA|NA|11
CASKVSGSQYF
>TRBV4-1|TRBJ2-1|NA|NA|19
CASSQEIRILVGVYNEQFF
>TRBV29-1|TRBJ2-7|TRBD2|NA|15
CSGTGLAGSSYEQYF
>TRBV30|TRBJ2-5|TRBD2|NA|15
CAWSVSISGKYWQYF
>TRBV7-6|TRBJ2-3|TRBD1|once|15
CASNPNTGVGDTQYF
>TRBV29-1|TRBJ2-7|TRBD1|NA|12
CSVDRGRNEQYF
>TRBV27|TRBJ2-7|TRBD1|few|15
CASSTGTGDLYEQYF
>TRBV6-1|TRBJ1-5|TRBD1|few|13
CASRDRGEQPQHF
>TRBV28|TRBJ1-2|NA|NA|15
CASSLMAGKNYSYTF
>TRBV3-1|NA|TRBD1|NA|16
CASSPEPGTGSYEQYF
>TRBV9|TRBJ2-3|NA|NA|12
CASSVLVGTQYF
>TRBV6-5|TRBJ2-1|NA|few|14
CASSDWTGQNEQFF
>TRBV2|TRBJ2-5|TRBD2|few|16
CASRRLAREDQETQYF
>TRBV5-1|TRBJ2-4|TRBD1|few|17
CASSLSVPGTGKNIQYF
>TRBV6-5|TRBJ2-3|NA|NA|12
CASHRSTDTQYF
>TRBV2|TRBJ2-7|NA|few|15
CASSALPGSSYEQYF
>TRBV7-9|TRBJ1-2|TRBD1|few|17
CASSPRVGQESKSRYTF
>TRBV18|TRBJ2-3|NA|few|15
CASSPTRERTDTQYF
>TRBV18|TRBJ2-5|NA|NA|14
CASSPRLIQETQYF
>TRBV28|TRBJ2-1|NA|few|15
CASIRGGARYNEQFF
>TRBV15|TRBJ2-7|TRBD2|few|19
CATSTSRSGLAGSPYEQYF